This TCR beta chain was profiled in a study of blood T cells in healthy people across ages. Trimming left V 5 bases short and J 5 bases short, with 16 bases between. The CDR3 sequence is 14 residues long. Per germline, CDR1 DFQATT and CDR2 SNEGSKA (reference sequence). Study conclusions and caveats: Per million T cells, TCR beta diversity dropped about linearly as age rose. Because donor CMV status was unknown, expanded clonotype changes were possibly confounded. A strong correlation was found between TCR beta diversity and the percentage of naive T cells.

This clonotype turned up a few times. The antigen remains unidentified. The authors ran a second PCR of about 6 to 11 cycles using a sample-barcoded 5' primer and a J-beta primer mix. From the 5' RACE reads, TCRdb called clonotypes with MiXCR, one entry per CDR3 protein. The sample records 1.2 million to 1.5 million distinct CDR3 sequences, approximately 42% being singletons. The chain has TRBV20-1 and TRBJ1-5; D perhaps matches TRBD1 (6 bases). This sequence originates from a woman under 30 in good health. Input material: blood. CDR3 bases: TGCAGTGCTGCTCAGGGGAATGGGGATCAGCCCCAGCATTTT. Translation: CSAAQGNGDQPQHF.